The present T cell receptor beta chain was sequenced within a study of T cell responses to AZD1222 COVID-19 vaccine. Study outcomes and limitations: After two AZD1222 doses, spike-specific TCR breadth and depth rose versus day 0.

Concerning this clone itself: Its antigen is not identified.

Here immunoSEQ multiplex PCR was the method, and the copy in TCRdb shows in-frame clones only, minus some. The sample lists roughly 110,000 clones, just over 90% seen once, with roughly 5.6% in the top ten. The sequencing used peripheral blood, collected 28 days after the second AZD1222 dose. The receptor was isolated from an adult who received the AZD1222 COVID-19 vaccine.

The CDR3: CATSRDQGTLFF. The CDR3 region has the DNA TGTGCCACCAGCAGAGATCAAGGGACACTGTTTTTT. The chain uses TRBV15 and TRBJ1-4; maybe TRBD1 (5 bases). The CDR3 length is 12 residues. Germline loops: CDR1 LNHNV, CDR2 YYDKDF (reference sequence). Trimming shortened V by 0 bases and J by 13 bases, and 9 bases separated the two germline ends.